These T cell receptor beta chains were read from a single sample in a study of OX40 agonist ivuxolimab in advanced cancers. Sequencing used immunoSEQ multiplex PCR; TCRdb keeps in-frame clones, though not all of them. The data contain 75,000 to 95,000 clones, 92% of them singletons. The sequencing used CD4+ or CD8+ T cells sorted from blood, collected in a trial of the OX40 agonist ivuxolimab. These receptors originate from an adult with an advanced solid tumor such as melanoma, head and neck, liver or kidney cancer. Both conserved end residues are part of each CDR3. D genes are given only for firm matches. Part of the rows lack a size; the others show once, few, many or a class for expanded clones.

size: NA; J: TRBJ1-1; V: TRBV7-3; D: NA; CDR3: CASSLSWGTEAFF; DNA: TGTGCCAGCAGCTTATCGTGGGGCACTGAAGCTTTCTTT
size: NA; J: TRBJ2-5; V: TRBV10-3; D: NA; CDR3: CAISGYGGQETQYF; DNA: TGTGCCATCAGTGGTTATGGGGGCCAAGAGACCCAGTACTTC
size: NA; J: TRBJ1-5; V: TRBV5-1; D: TRBD1; CDR3: CASSPGTGGSNQPQHF; DNA: TGCGCCAGCAGCCCCGGGACAGGCGGTAGCAATCAGCCCCAGCATTTT
size: NA; J: TRBJ1-6; V: TRBV5-5; D: NA; CDR3: CASSLSHISPLHF; DNA: TGTGCCAGCAGCTTGTCGCATATCTCACCCCTCCACTTT
size: NA; J: TRBJ2-7; V: TRBV6-1; D: TRBD1; CDR3: CASSDTGTGGYEQYF; DNA: TGTGCCAGCAGCGATACCGGGACAGGGGGCTACGAGCAGTACTTC
size: NA; J: TRBJ1-2; V: TRBV10-3; D: TRBD1; CDR3: CASRGLTGAGYTF; DNA: TGTGCCTCCAGAGGGTTGACAGGGGCGGGCTACACCTTC
size: NA; J: TRBJ1-1; V: TRBV11-3; D: NA; CDR3: CASSLVGGNTEAFF; DNA: TGTGCCAGCAGCTTAGTCGGGGGGAACACTGAAGCTTTCTTT
size: NA; J: TRBJ2-2; V: TRBV13; D: NA; CDR3: CASSLAGASGNTGELFF; DNA: TGTGCCAGCAGCTTAGCGGGGGCGTCGGGTAACACCGGGGAGCTGTTTTTT
size: NA; J: TRBJ2-7; V: TRBV5-1; D: TRBD2; CDR3: CASSLAGSSYEQYF; DNA: TGCGCCAGCAGCCTAGCGGGGAGCTCCTACGAGCAGTACTTC
size: once; J: TRBJ1-2; V: TRBV2; D: NA; CDR3: CASSGSSGGRVFGYTF; DNA: TGTGCCAGCAGTGGGTCAAGTGGAGGGAGGGTGTTTGGCTACACCTTC
size: NA; J: TRBJ2-1; V: TRBV18; D: TRBD2; CDR3: CASSPREVYEQFF; DNA: TGTGCCAGCTCACCTCGGGAGGTCTATGAGCAGTTCTTC
size: NA; J: TRBJ2-1; V: TRBV30; D: TRBD2; CDR3: CAWSGLAGVNEQFF; DNA: TGTGCCTGGAGTGGGCTAGCGGGAGTCAATGAGCAGTTCTTC
size: NA; J: TRBJ2-3; V: TRBV5-6; D: NA; CDR3: CASSQDSLLTDTQYF; DNA: TGTGCCAGCAGCCAAGACTCACTTCTCACAGATACGCAGTATTTT
size: once; J: TRBJ1-4; V: TRBV18; D: NA; CDR3: CASSRGRDEKLFF; DNA: TGTGCCAGCTCCCGGGGCAGGGACGAAAAACTGTTTTTT
size: NA; J: TRBJ1-1; V: TRBV6-6; D: TRBD1; CDR3: CASSYVDRGTEAFF; DNA: TGTGCCAGCAGTTACGTCGACAGGGGCACTGAAGCTTTCTTT
size: few; J: TRBJ2-2; V: TRBV7-9; D: TRBD1; CDR3: CASSRQGFTGELFF; DNA: TGTGCCAGCAGCAGACAGGGTTTTACCGGGGAGCTGTTTTTT
size: NA; J: TRBJ1-5; V: TRBV27; D: NA; CDR3: CASSLSRTYQPQHF; DNA: TGTGCCAGCAGTTTAAGCAGGACTTATCAGCCCCAGCATTTT
size: NA; J: TRBJ1-1; V: TRBV6-5; D: NA; CDR3: CASRIDGNTEAFF; DNA: TGTGCCAGCAGGATAGACGGCAACACTGAAGCTTTCTTT
size: NA; J: TRBJ1-2; V: TRBV5-1; D: NA; CDR3: CASSLGGLGGYTF; DNA: TGCGCCAGCAGCTTGGGAGGATTAGGTGGCTACACCTTC
size: NA; J: TRBJ2-1; V: TRBV5-6; D: TRBD1; CDR3: CASSLVGTGFYNEQFF; DNA: TGTGCCAGCAGCTTGGTGGGGACAGGGTTCTACAATGAGCAGTTCTTC
size: NA; J: TRBJ1-1; V: TRBV7-3; D: NA; CDR3: CASSLAGGEAFF; DNA: TGTGCCAGCAGCCTCGCCGGGGGTGAAGCTTTCTTT
size: NA; J: TRBJ1-1; V: TRBV6-6; D: NA; CDR3: CASSYDGRGQLKKAFF; DNA: TGTGCCAGCAGTTACGACGGCCGGGGACAACTTAAAAAAGCTTTCTTT
size: NA; J: TRBJ1-2; V: TRBV5-4; D: NA; CDR3: CASSLGRGRSGYTF; DNA: TGTGCCAGCAGCTTGGGAAGGGGTCGGAGTGGCTACACCTTC
size: NA; J: TRBJ2-7; V: TRBV19; D: NA; CDR3: CASSMRPGLSYEQYF; DNA: TGTGCCAGTAGTATGAGGCCAGGGCTATCCTACGAGCAGTACTTC
size: NA; J: TRBJ2-7; V: TRBV18; D: TRBD1; CDR3: CASSPGTAYEQYF; DNA: TGTGCCAGCTCACCTGGGACAGCATACGAGCAGTACTTC
size: NA; J: TRBJ2-2; V: TRBV6-4; D: NA; CDR3: CASRPEAVNTGELFF; DNA: TGTGCCAGCAGACCAGAAGCGGTCAACACCGGGGAGCTGTTTTTT
size: NA; J: TRBJ2-1; V: TRBV7-8; D: NA; CDR3: CASSFAGVVSEQFF; DNA: TGTGCCAGCAGCTTCGCGGGTGTGGTCAGTGAGCAGTTCTTC